Listed below are T cell receptor beta chains from one sample, sequenced in a study of shared clonotypes between healthy human individuals. Assay: immunoSEQ multiplex PCR; the TCRdb copy retains only in-frame clones and omits some. Here the sample spans some 2,100,000 clones, 90% to 96% being singletons. Material for sequencing was naive CD4+ T cells sorted from blood. These receptors originate from a man aged 18 to 30 in good health. CDR3s include the opening cysteine and the closing phenylalanine or tryptophan. A D gene is named only where the DNA matches it firmly. Clone size, where shown, is once, few, many, or a class for clones that have expanded.

j_gene | len | d_gene | abundance | v_gene | CDR3nt | CDR3aa
TRBJ1-6 | 15 | . | . | TRBV6-5 | TGTGCCAGCAGTTACTCGGGGTCCTATAATTCACCCCTCCACTTT | CASSYSGSYNSPLHF
TRBJ1-5 | 15 | . | . | TRBV9 | TGTGCCAGCAGCGTAGAAGGGGGGTTAGGTCAGCCCCAGCATTTT | CASSVEGGLGQPQHF
TRBJ1-1 | 13 | TRBD1 | once | TRBV2 | TGTGCCAGCAGATACAGGGGGAACACTGAAGCTTTCTTT | CASRYRGNTEAFF
TRBJ1-6 | 15 | TRBD1 | . | TRBV18 | TGTGCCAGCTCGGGGACAGGGGGGTATAATTCACCCCTCCACTTT | CASSGTGGYNSPLHF
TRBJ2-5 | 15 | . | . | TRBV28 | TGTGCCAGCAGTTTACCACAGGTTCACCAAGAGACCCAGTACTTC | CASSLPQVHQETQYF
TRBJ2-5 | 17 | . | . | TRBV4-3 | TGCGCCAGCAGCCAGGGGGGAGGGGGAGCTGTAAGAGAGACCCAGTACTTC | CASSQGGGGAVRETQYF
TRBJ2-1 | 10 | . | . | TRBV29-1 | TGCAGCGTCCGACTGGGTGAGCAGTTCTTC | CSVRLGEQFF
TRBJ2-3 | 15 | . | once | TRBV5-1 | TGCGCCAGCAGCTTGTGGGGACCTAGCGCAGATACGCAGTATTTT | CASSLWGPSADTQYF
TRBJ1-1 | 15 | TRBD1 | . | TRBV5-1 | TGCGCCAGCAGCTTCCACAGGGGGAGTAGCACTGAAGCTTTCTTT | CASSFHRGSSTEAFF
TRBJ2-3 | 15 | TRBD2 | . | TRBV6-5 | TGTGCCAGCAGCCCGGGGGGTAGCAGCACAGATACGCAGTATTTT | CASSPGGSSTDTQYF
TRBJ1-2 | 14 | . | . | TRBV4-1 | TGCGCCAGCAGCCCTGAAGGAGGGTTCTATGGCTACACCTTC | CASSPEGGFYGYTF
TRBJ2-1 | 11 | . | . | TRBV20-1 | TGCAGTGCTAGAGTACCAGATGAGCAGTTCTTC | CSARVPDEQFF
TRBJ2-7 | 15 | TRBD2 | . | TRBV5-1 | TGCGCCAGCAGCGGAACTAGCGGTGCCCCCTACGAGCAGTACTTC | CASSGTSGAPYEQYF
TRBJ2-7 | 13 | . | once | TRBV2 | TGTGCCAGCGAAGTCCGGACCTCCTACGAGCAGTACTTC | CASEVRTSYEQYF
TRBJ1-2 | 14 | . | . | TRBV10-2 | TGCGCCAGCGGCCAGGATTCGGTCTACTATGGCTACACCTTC | CASGQDSVYYGYTF
TRBJ1-2 | 15 | . | . | TRBV29-1 | TGCAGCGTGACCCTCGCCAGGGAGGGGAACTATGGCTACACCTTC | CSVTLAREGNYGYTF
TRBJ2-7 | 15 | . | . | TRBV7-8 | TGTGCCAGCAGCCAAAACGACGGACTCTCCTACGAGCAGTACTTC | CASSQNDGLSYEQYF
TRBJ1-1 | 13 | . | few | TRBV30 | TGTGCCTGGAGAGTGGTGATGAGCACTGAAGCTTTCTTT | CAWRVVMSTEAFF
TRBJ1-2 | 14 | . | . | TRBV19 | TGTGCCAGTAGTTCCTTGGGGGGGATCTATGGCTACACCTTC | CASSSLGGIYGYTF
TRBJ2-7 | 14 | . | . | TRBV5-1 | TGCGCCAGCAGCTTGGTTGGGTCTCGCTACGAGCAGTACTTC | CASSLVGSRYEQYF
TRBJ1-1 | 14 | . | . | TRBV5-1 | TGCGCCAGCAGCTTGGAACGTGGGGACACTGAAGCTTTCTTT | CASSLERGDTEAFF
TRBJ2-2 | 21 | TRBD2 | . | TRBV10-1 | TGCGCCAGCAGTGAGTCGGAACCGGGACTAGCGGGAGGGCCCGACACCGGGGAGCTGTTTTTT | CASSESEPGLAGGPDTGELFF
TRBJ2-2 | 16 | TRBD2 | . | TRBV5-4 | TGTGCCAGCAGCCCGGGGACTAGCGGGGACACCGGGGAGCTGTTTTTT | CASSPGTSGDTGELFF
TRBJ1-6 | 15 | . | . | TRBV2 | TGTGCCAGCAGTGAAGCGCTCGTGGCTTATTCACCCCTCCACTTT | CASSEALVAYSPLHF
TRBJ2-7 | 14 | . | once | TRBV7-2 | TGTGCCAGCAGCTTAGGAGGAAACTCCTACGAGCAGTACTTC | CASSLGGNSYEQYF
TRBJ1-1 | 10 | . | . | TRBV7-3 | TGTGCCAGCAGCCCCCGTATTGGGGGCTTT | CASSPRIGGF
TRBJ2-7 | 14 | . | . | TRBV7-9 | TGTGCCAGCAGTCCGAGCGGAACCATCTACGAGCAGTACTTC | CASSPSGTIYEQYF
TRBJ2-4 | 17 | TRBD1 | . | TRBV19 | TGTGCCAGTAGTCCCCCATCCGGGACAGGGGCCAAAAACATTCAGTACTTC | CASSPPSGTGAKNIQYF
TRBJ1-1 | 13 | TRBD1 | . | TRBV6-5 | TGTGCCAGCAGTCAGGGGGCGCGAGGTGCAGCTTTCTTT | CASSQGARGAAFF
TRBJ2-6 | 13 | . | . | TRBV30 | TGTGCCTGGAGTGTTCCGGGGGCCAACGTCCTGACTTTC | CAWSVPGANVLTF
TRBJ1-1 | 14 | . | . | TRBV19 | TGTGCCAGTAGTATGGGGGAGGTGGGAACTGAAGCTTTCTTT | CASSMGEVGTEAFF
TRBJ1-6 | 15 | . | . | TRBV5-1 | TGCGCCAGCAGCTCCCCGGCAGGGGAGGATTCACCCCTCCACTTT | CASSSPAGEDSPLHF
TRBJ2-4 | 19 | TRBD1 | . | TRBV13 | TGTGCCAGCAGCACCCGGATGGACAGGGACTCTTCAGCCAAAAACATTCAGTACTTC | CASSTRMDRDSSAKNIQYF